One sample yielded the 32 T cell receptor beta chains listed below, sequenced in a study of blood T cell repertoires in COVID-19 (dated by TCRdb to between 2020 and 2021). Library construction relied on the immunoSEQ multiplex PCR assay. TCRdb holds this immuneACCESS table with in-frame rearrangements only. Some clones are missing; in checked studies, unresolved V genes explain under half, and the rest has no known cause. This sample comprises about 92,000 clones, roughly 88% of them detected only once. 9.5% to 15% of the sample rests with the top ten. The sequencing input was peripheral blood. All receptors derive from a human donor in a cohort sampled during active COVID-19.

CDR3 nucleotide sequence: TGTGCCAGCAGCCCCCAAATGGGACAGCCTAACTATGGCTACACCTTC. It yields the protein CASSPQMGQPNYGYTF. V and J are TRBV7-2 and TRBJ1-2; 7 bases map to TRBD1. This CDR3 is 16 amino acids long. V gave up 5 bases and J gave up 0 bases; unmatched junction bases: 9. Germline values: CDR1 SGHTA, CDR2 FQGNSA.

This clone was detected only a few times. The genes are TRBV10-3 and TRBJ1-1; D might be TRBD1 (5 bases). Trimming cost V 10 bases and J 6 bases, with 21 bases left between them. The CDR3 length is 14 residues. Germline V CDR1 and CDR2: ENHRY, SYGVKD. DNA for the CDR3: TGTGCCAGCTGGGGCGACGTCCAGAGCGCTGAAGCTTTCTTT. Amino acid sequence: CASWGDVQSAEAFF.

The gene calls are TRBV10-3 and TRBJ2-2, with D possibly TRBD1 on 6 matching bases. The CDR3 runs to 15 residues. Germline values: CDR1 ENHRY, CDR2 SYGVKD. Trimming cost V 1 base and J 3 bases, with 9 bases left between them. In DNA, the CDR3 is TGTGCCATCAGTGAGTGGCGACAGGACACCGGGGAGCTGTTTTTT. Translating it yields CAISEWRQDTGELFF.

The rearrangement joins TRBV7-9 to TRBJ2-1, with TRBD2 matching 8 bases. Germline CDR1 and CDR2: SEHNR and FQNEAQ (reference sequence). The CDR3 is made up of 14 amino acids. The J segment lost 4 bases and the V segment lost 7 bases, leaving 6 bases of the junction unmatched. The CDR3 bases are TGTGCCAGCACCCCAAGCGGGAGATACAATGAGCAGTTCTTC. It yields the protein CASTPSGRYNEQFF.

This clone is a singleton in its sample. V and J are TRBV13 and TRBJ2-7, with D tentatively TRBD1 (5 bases). CDR3 length equals 14 residues. Trimming cost V 5 bases and J 3 bases, with 14 bases left between them. CDR1 is PRHDT, CDR2 FYEKMQ, per germline (reference sequence). The CDR3 protein is CASSRPDRGYEQYF. The DNA of the CDR3 is TGTGCCAGCAGCCGCCCGGATAGGGGCTACGAGCAGTACTTC.

On this clone itself: Given a much more abundant clone one base away, this may be a read error. The rearrangement links TRBV2 to TRBJ2-7; 7 bases match TRBD2. There are 12 residues in the CDR3. Germline V gives CDR1 SNHLY, CDR2 FYNNEI. V lost 6 bases, J lost 4 bases, and 3 bases stayed unmatched. CDR3: CASSLGGYEQYF. The CDR3 nucleotides read TGTGCCAGCAGCTTGGGGGGGTACGAGCAGTACTTC.

The chain has TRBV3-1 (or the pseudogene TRBV3-2) and TRBJ1-5; D is perhaps TRBD1 (6 bases). Trimming stripped 1 base from V and 4 bases from J, with 8 bases between. The CDR3 covers 14 residues. Germline V gene data show CDR1 as LGHDT and CDR2 as YNNKEL (reference sequence). CDR3 residues: CASSQGTANQPQHF. CDR3 bases: TGTGCCAGCAGCCAAGGGACAGCTAATCAGCCCCAGCATTTT.

This chain links TRBV10-3 with TRBJ2-7; TRBD2 is a possible D gene (5 bases). The CDR3 is made up of 12 amino acids. Trimming took 0 bases from V and 6 from J, leaving 6 bases between them. Germline V CDR1 and CDR2: ENHRY, SYGVKD. CDR3 sequence: CAISESRAEQYF. Written as DNA, the CDR3 is TGTGCCATCAGTGAGTCGCGGGCCGAGCAGTACTTC.

The chain recombines TRBV6-5 with TRBJ2-7; D is possibly TRBD1 (6 bases). Trimming cost V 2 bases and J 3 bases, with 17 bases left between them. The CDR3 extends over 16 amino acids. The germline V gene encodes CDR1 MNHEY and CDR2 SVGAGI. CDR3 loop: CASSYGPRQASYEQYF. DNA for the CDR3: TGTGCCAGCAGTTACGGCCCCAGACAGGCTAGCTACGAGCAGTACTTC.

J is TRBJ2-5 and V is TRBV9, with 9 nucleotides matching TRBD2. Per germline, CDR1 SGDLS and CDR2 YYNGEE. J lost 2 bases, V lost 1 base, and 0 bases had no gene match. This CDR3 region has 14 residues. The CDR3, as DNA: TGTGCCAGCAGCGTAACTAGCGGGCAAGAGACCCAGTACTTC. The encoded protein is CASSVTSGQETQYF.

The J gene is TRBJ2-3, the V gene TRBV25-1; 8 positions agree with TRBD1. The CDR3 runs 13 residues. V was clipped by 6 bases and J by 3 bases; unmatched bases: 2. The germline V gene encodes CDR1 MGHDK and CDR2 SYGVNS. The DNA for the CDR3 is TGTGCCAGCAGGGACAGGGTAACAGATACGCAGTATTTT. Its protein is CASRDRVTDTQYF.

The chain couples TRBV4-2 to TRBJ1-4, with TRBD1 as a possible D gene (6 bases). Trimming pared 4 bases from V and 5 bases from J, leaving 17 bases between. Germline CDR1 and CDR2: LGHNA and YNFKEQ. The CDR3 loop spans 16 amino acids. The CDR3 sequence is CASSRKGEQENEKLFF. In DNA form, the CDR3 reads TGTGCCAGCAGCCGGAAGGGGGAGCAGGAAAATGAAAAACTGTTTTTT.

This sequence joins TRBV10-3 and TRBJ2-3; 15 bases map to TRBD2. The CDR3 length is 19 residues. With V trimmed by 5 bases and J by 1 base, 10 bases remained unmatched. Germline assignment: CDR1 ENHRY and CDR2 SYGVKD. CDR3 amino acids: CAISSGLAGGPRGTDTQYF. In DNA, the CDR3 is TGTGCCATCAGTTCAGGACTAGCGGGGGGGCCTAGGGGCACAGATACGCAGTATTTT.

The V gene is TRBV4-1, the J gene TRBJ2-3; 8 positions match TRBD2. Germline CDR1 MGHRA, CDR2 YSYEKL. The junction had 5 bases not matched to a gene; V was cut back by 3 bases and J by 3 bases. This CDR3 is built from 15 residues. CDR3 in amino acids: CASSQGTRETDTQYF. The CDR3 coding sequence is TGCGCCAGCAGCCAGGGGACTAGGGAAACAGATACGCAGTATTTT.

This sequence joins TRBV3-1 (or the pseudogene TRBV3-2) and TRBJ1-1; D might be TRBD1 (5 bases). The CDR3 spans 12 residues. Germline V gene data show CDR1 as LGHDT and CDR2 as YNNKEL (reference sequence). The ends were cut back, 0 bases at V and 9 bases at J, with 8 bases in the middle. This chain's CDR3 is CASSQEGGKAFF. The DNA of the CDR3 is TGTGCCAGCAGCCAAGAGGGGGGTAAAGCTTTCTTT.

Only a few counts were recorded for this clone. The chain has TRBV5-5 and TRBJ2-3; 12 nucleotides agree with TRBD2. V lost 6 bases and J lost 1; bases outside the gene matches: 6. This CDR3 is built from 16 residues. The V gene's germline CDR1 is SGHKS and CDR2 YYEKEE (reference sequence). CDR3 region: CASNSLAGGRTDTQYF. CDR3 DNA sequence: TGTGCCAGCAACTCACTAGCGGGAGGCCGCACAGATACGCAGTATTTT.

This chain joins TRBV24-1 and TRBJ2-3, with 11 bases matching TRBD1. V was pared by 10 bases and J by 2 bases, with 4 bases of the junction left unmatched. Germline V gives CDR1 KGHDR, CDR2 SFDVKD. This CDR3 contains 14 residues. CDR3 amino acids: CATGQGVDTDTQYF. As DNA, the CDR3 is TGTGCCACGGGACAGGGGGTGGACACAGATACGCAGTATTTT.

This chain connects TRBV6-5 to TRBJ1-5; a possible D gene is TRBD1 (5 bases). The CDR3 runs 13 residues. Per the germline V gene, CDR1 is MNHEY and CDR2 is SVGAGI. V was clipped by 8 bases and J by 4 bases, with 12 bases between them. CDR3: CASSRVRNQPQHF. Written as DNA, the CDR3 is TGTGCCAGCTCCAGGGTTCGTAATCAGCCCCAGCATTTT.

This chain connects TRBV6-5 to TRBJ2-3; D is perhaps TRBD1 (7 bases). This CDR3 comprises 15 residues. Germline V lookup: CDR1 MNHEY, CDR2 SVGAGI. V gave up 8 bases and J gave up 0 bases, with 15 bases separating them. CDR3 nucleotides: TGTGCCAGCCCAGGGGGGCAGATTAGCACAGATACGCAGTATTTT. The encoded protein is CASPGGQISTDTQYF.

The CDR3 here is CASSRDRTSYNEQFF. Here the CDR3 DNA reads TGTGCCAGCAGCCGGGACAGGACCTCCTACAATGAGCAGTTCTTC. J is TRBJ2-1 and V is TRBV2; 8 positions agree with TRBD1. CDR1 SNHLY and CDR2 FYNNEI come from the germline V gene. CDR3 length: 15 amino acids. J lost 0 bases, V lost 6 bases, and 4 bases had no gene match.

The genes are TRBV15 and TRBJ2-7; 8 nucleotides agree with TRBD2. Germline values: CDR1 LNHNV, CDR2 YYDKDF (reference sequence). This CDR3 comprises 15 residues. Trimming removed 0 bases from V and 2 bases from J; junction bases left unmatched: 3. CDR3 DNA: TGTGCCACCAGCAGAGATCGTAGCGGGACCTACGAGCAGTACTTC. Translation: CATSRDRSGTYEQYF.

This clone was recorded once. The genes are TRBV5-4 and TRBJ2-2, with 11 bases lining up with TRBD2. The CDR3 is 16 residues long. Germline assignment: CDR1 SGHNT and CDR2 YYREEE (reference sequence). Trimming removed 3 bases from V and 7 bases from J; junction bases left unmatched: 8. The CDR3 region is CASSYSGGAMVGELFF. Here the CDR3 DNA reads TGTGCCAGCAGCTATAGCGGGGGGGCCATGGTCGGGGAGCTGTTTTTT.

This clone was seen only a few times. One end of the junction varies from germline; a read error may be responsible. This chain links TRBV16 with TRBJ2-2; 7 nucleotides line up with TRBD2. This CDR3 is built from 14 residues. Germline CDR1 KGHSY, CDR2 FQNENV. The CDR3 DNA reads as TGTGCCAGCAGCCACGGGGGGAACGCCGGGGAGCTGTTTTTT. Its protein is CASSHGGNAGELFF.

The rearrangement uses TRBV10-3 and TRBJ2-1, with TRBD1 identical over 8 bases. J gave up 9 bases and V 4 bases, and 8 bases lay outside the gene matches. The length of the CDR3 is 14 residues. The germline CDR1 and CDR2 sequences are ENHRY and SYGVKD. CDR3 DNA: TGTGCCATCAGTGGATCACATCAGGGGGCTGAGCAGTTCTTC. Translated, it gives CAISGSHQGAEQFF.

This chain's CDR3 is CASSWGTDYEQYF. The CDR3 DNA sequence: TGTGCCAGCAGCTGGGGCACAGATTACGAGCAGTACTTC. The V gene is TRBV5-4, the J gene TRBJ2-7; D is possibly TRBD1 (5 bases). The germline V and J ends were trimmed by 3 bases and 4 bases, with 11 bases remaining between them. Germline values: CDR1 SGHNT, CDR2 YYREEE (reference sequence). The CDR3 is made up of 13 amino acids.

This sequence joins TRBV7-2 and TRBJ1-2; possible D gene TRBD1, 5 bases. Germline CDR1 reads SGHTA; CDR2 reads FQGNSA. The CDR3 extends over 16 amino acids. The V end lost 2 bases, the J end lost 8 bases, and 21 bases lay between the germline ends. CDR3 DNA: TGTGCCAGCAGCTTAAACTTTATGGGGCAGGCGGGGGGCTACACCTTC. This gives the protein CASSLNFMGQAGGYTF. The full variable domain, its missing parts supplied by reference TRBV7-2 and TRBJ1-2, is GAGVSQSPSNKVTEKGKDVELRCDPISGHTALYWYRQSLGQGLEFLIYFQGNSAPDKSGLPSDRFSAERTGGSVSTLTIQRTQQEDSAVYLCASSLNFMGQAGGYTFGSGTRLTVV.

V usage is TRBV6-1 and J usage is TRBJ1-2; D unresolved. The CDR3 sequence is 16 residues long. Germline V gives CDR1 MNHNS, CDR2 SASEGT. Trimming pared 0 bases from V and 3 bases from J, leaving 14 bases between. Written as DNA, the CDR3 is TGTGCCAGCAGTGAAGCGCTGAGGGCTGTAGACTATGGCTACACCTTC. Its translation: CASSEALRAVDYGYTF.

The gene calls are TRBV25-1 and TRBJ1-4; D may be TRBD1 (6 bases). This CDR3 has 16 amino acids. Germline assignment: CDR1 MGHDK and CDR2 SYGVNS. V was clipped by 3 bases and J by 5 bases, with 16 bases between them. The CDR3 loop is CASSDVLGARNEKLFF. The CDR3 nucleotides are TGTGCCAGCAGTGATGTTTTGGGGGCGCGAAATGAAAAACTGTTTTTT.

CDR3 DNA sequence: TGCGCCAGCAGCCCCCAGGTGGGGACTAGCGGGGTATTAGAGCAGTTCTTC. Translated: CASSPQVGTSGVLEQFF. V usage is TRBV5-1 and J usage is TRBJ2-1; 13 bases match TRBD2. In germline, CDR1 is SGHRS, CDR2 YFSETQ. This CDR3 contains 17 residues. The V and J ends lost 4 bases and 10 bases, in that order; junction bases with no gene match: 14.

The chain links TRBV9 to TRBJ1-1; 10 bases are shared with TRBD1. From germline, CDR1 is SGDLS and CDR2 YYNGEE. The CDR3 has 13 residues. The junction had 7 bases not matched to a gene; V was cut back by 3 bases and J by 11 bases. The CDR3: CASSGRGQGKAFF. CDR3 DNA: TGTGCCAGCAGCGGACGGGGACAGGGGAAGGCTTTCTTT.

This clone was seen just once. The gene calls are TRBV29-1 and TRBJ1-2; possibly TRBD1 for D (6 bases). The CDR3 runs 12 residues. In germline, CDR1 is SQVTM, CDR2 ANQGSEA. The ends were cut back, 3 bases at V and 5 bases at J, with 10 bases in the middle. DNA for the CDR3: TGCAGCGTTGACAGGGGCCTGTATGGCTACACCTTC. It codes for CSVDRGLYGYTF.

In its sample, this clone was seen once. This CDR3 is CASSLGRGGSYEQYF. Written as DNA, the CDR3 is TGCGCCAGCAGCTTGGGGCGGGGGGGATCCTACGAGCAGTACTTC. The chain links TRBV5-1 to TRBJ2-7; 9 bases fit TRBD2. The V gene's germline CDR1 is SGHRS and CDR2 YFSETQ. The CDR3 extends over 15 amino acids. The ends lost 0 bases at V and 1 base at J; junction bases unmatched: 2. Full variable domain (outside the CDR3, taken from reference TRBV5-1 and TRBJ2-7): KAGVTQTPRYLIKTRGQQVTLSCSPISGHRSVSWYQQTPGQGLQFLFEYFSETQRNKGNFPGRFSGRQFSNSRSEMNVSTLELGDSALYLCASSLGRGGSYEQYFGPGTRLTVT.